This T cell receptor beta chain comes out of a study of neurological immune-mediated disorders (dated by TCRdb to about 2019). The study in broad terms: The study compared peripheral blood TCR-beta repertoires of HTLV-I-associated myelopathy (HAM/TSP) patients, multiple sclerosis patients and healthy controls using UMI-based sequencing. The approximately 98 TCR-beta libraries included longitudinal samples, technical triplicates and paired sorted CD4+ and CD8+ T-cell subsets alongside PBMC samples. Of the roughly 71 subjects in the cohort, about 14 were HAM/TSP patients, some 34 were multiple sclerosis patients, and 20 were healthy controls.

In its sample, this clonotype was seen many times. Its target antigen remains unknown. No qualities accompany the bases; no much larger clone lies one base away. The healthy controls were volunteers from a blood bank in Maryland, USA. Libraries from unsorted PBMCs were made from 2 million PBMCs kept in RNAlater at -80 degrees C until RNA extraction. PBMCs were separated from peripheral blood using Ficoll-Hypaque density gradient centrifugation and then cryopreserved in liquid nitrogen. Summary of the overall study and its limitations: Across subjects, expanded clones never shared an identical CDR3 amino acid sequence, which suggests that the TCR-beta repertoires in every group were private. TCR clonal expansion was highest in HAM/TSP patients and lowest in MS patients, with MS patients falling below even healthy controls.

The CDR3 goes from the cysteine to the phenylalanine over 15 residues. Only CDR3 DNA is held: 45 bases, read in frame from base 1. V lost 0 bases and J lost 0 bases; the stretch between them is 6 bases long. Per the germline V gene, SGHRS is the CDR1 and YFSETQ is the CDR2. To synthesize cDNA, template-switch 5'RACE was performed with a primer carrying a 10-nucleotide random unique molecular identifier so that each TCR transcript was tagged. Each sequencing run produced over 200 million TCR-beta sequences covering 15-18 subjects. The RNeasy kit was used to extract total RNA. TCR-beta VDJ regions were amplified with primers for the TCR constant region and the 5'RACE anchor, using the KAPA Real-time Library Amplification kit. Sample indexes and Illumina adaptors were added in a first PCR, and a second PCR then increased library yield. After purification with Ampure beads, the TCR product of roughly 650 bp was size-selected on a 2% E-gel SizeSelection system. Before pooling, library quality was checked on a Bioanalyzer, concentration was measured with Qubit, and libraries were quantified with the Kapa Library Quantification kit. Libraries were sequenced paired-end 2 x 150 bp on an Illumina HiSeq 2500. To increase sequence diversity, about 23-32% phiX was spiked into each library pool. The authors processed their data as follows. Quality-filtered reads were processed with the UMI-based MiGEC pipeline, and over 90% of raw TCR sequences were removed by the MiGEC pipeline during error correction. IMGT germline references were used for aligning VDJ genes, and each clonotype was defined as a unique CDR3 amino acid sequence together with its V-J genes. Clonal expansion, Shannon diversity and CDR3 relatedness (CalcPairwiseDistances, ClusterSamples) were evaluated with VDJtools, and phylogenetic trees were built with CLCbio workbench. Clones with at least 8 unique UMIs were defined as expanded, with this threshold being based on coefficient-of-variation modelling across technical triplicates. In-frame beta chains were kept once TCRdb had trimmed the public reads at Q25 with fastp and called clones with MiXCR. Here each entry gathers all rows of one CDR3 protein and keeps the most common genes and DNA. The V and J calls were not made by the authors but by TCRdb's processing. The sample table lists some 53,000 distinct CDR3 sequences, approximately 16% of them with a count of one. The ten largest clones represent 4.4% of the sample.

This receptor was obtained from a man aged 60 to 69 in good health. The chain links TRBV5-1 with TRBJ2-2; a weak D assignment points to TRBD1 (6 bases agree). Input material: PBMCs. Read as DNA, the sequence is TGCGCCAGCAGCTTGGAGGGGGCGAACACCGGGGAGCTGTTTTTT. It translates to CASSLEGANTGELFF.